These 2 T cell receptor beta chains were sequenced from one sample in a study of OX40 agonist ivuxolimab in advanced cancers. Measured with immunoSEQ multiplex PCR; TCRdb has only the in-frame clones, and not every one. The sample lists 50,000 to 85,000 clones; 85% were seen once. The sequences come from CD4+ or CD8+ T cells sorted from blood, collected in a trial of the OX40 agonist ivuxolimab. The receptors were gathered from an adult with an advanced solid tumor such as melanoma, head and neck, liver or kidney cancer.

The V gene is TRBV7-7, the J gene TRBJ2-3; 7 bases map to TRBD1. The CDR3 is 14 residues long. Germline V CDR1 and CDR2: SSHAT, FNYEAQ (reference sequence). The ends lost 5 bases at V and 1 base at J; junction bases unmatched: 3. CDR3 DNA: TGTGCCAGCAGCCCAACAGGGGGCACAGATACGCAGTATTTT. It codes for CASSPTGGTDTQYF.

The CDR3 bases are TGTGCCAGCAGCCCACAAAAAAGACAGAGCACAGATACGCAGTATTTT. It specifies CASSPQKRQSTDTQYF. The rearrangement uses TRBV11-1 and TRBJ2-3; perhaps TRBD1 as D (5 bases). The germline V gene has CDR1 SGHAT and CDR2 FQDESV (reference sequence). V dropped 5 bases and J dropped 0 bases, with 15 bases sitting between them. CDR3 size: 16 residues.